A selection of T cell receptor beta chains follows, all from one sample in a study of quantifying T cell responses using KT2 cells. One entry per CDR3 protein results from TCRdb running MiXCR on the UMI-ligation and nested PCR reads. The sample lists more than 55,000 distinct CDR3 sequences; roughly 12% were seen once. Sample: PBMCs spiked with cells of the T cell clone KT2. Source of these receptors: a human donor. CDR3s leave out the opening cysteine and the closing phenylalanine or tryptophan. Fields, in order: D gene, V gene, CDR3 protein. A D gene is named only where the DNA matches it firmly.

d_call: NA; v_call: TRBV25-1; cdr3_aa: ASRAPGELF
d_call: NA; v_call: TRBV29-1; cdr3_aa: SVEDRGVGNSYNEQF
d_call: TRBD2; v_call: TRBV20-1; cdr3_aa: SAGLAGTDTQY
d_call: NA; v_call: TRBV12-3/TRBV12-4; cdr3_aa: ASRSAYEQY
d_call: NA; v_call: TRBV7-2; cdr3_aa: ASSMGTSTSDTQY
d_call: NA; v_call: TRBV6-5; cdr3_aa: ASRRGASAGELF
d_call: NA; v_call: TRBV19; cdr3_aa: ASSVADNEQF
d_call: NA; v_call: TRBV24-1; cdr3_aa: ATSDPSRGATDTQY
d_call: TRBD2; v_call: TRBV2; cdr3_aa: ASRPSLAPRGSD
d_call: NA; v_call: TRBV11-2; cdr3_aa: ASSLDSAARWSFTDTQY
d_call: TRBD1; v_call: TRBV3-1; cdr3_aa: ASSLTGTGGTNTGELF
d_call: TRBD2; v_call: TRBV7-7; cdr3_aa: ASRPSGASYNEQF
d_call: NA; v_call: TRBV4-1; cdr3_aa: ASSQEMGRTARNTEAF
d_call: NA; v_call: TRBV29-1; cdr3_aa: SVEAMNTEAF
d_call: NA; v_call: TRBV6-1; cdr3_aa: ASKRSPINNYNSPLH
d_call: TRBD1; v_call: TRBV29-1; cdr3_aa: SVDRGQGETQY
d_call: TRBD2; v_call: TRBV29-1; cdr3_aa: SVGEGDTQY
d_call: NA; v_call: TRBV12-3/TRBV12-4; cdr3_aa: ASNRLRTDTQY
d_call: TRBD2; v_call: TRBV19; cdr3_aa: ASSTSRSGGYYNEQF
d_call: NA; v_call: TRBV27; cdr3_aa: ASSPSGSSYEQY
d_call: TRBD1; v_call: TRBV20-1; cdr3_aa: SAGDRDTEAF
d_call: NA; v_call: TRBV15; cdr3_aa: ATSRGLGEGNGELF
d_call: TRBD1; v_call: TRBV10-3; cdr3_aa: AISESSGQGIYEQY
d_call: NA; v_call: TRBV6-5; cdr3_aa: ASSLRDNTDTQY
d_call: NA; v_call: TRBV28; cdr3_aa: ASGLTIGANHNQPQH
d_call: TRBD1; v_call: TRBV6-5; cdr3_aa: ASSYLDRVGTEAF
d_call: TRBD2; v_call: TRBV2; cdr3_aa: ASSGRTGLAGWALAKNIQY
d_call: TRBD1; v_call: TRBV6-1; cdr3_aa: ASSVLGTGEQETQY
d_call: TRBD1; v_call: TRBV29-1; cdr3_aa: SVTGGQNQPQH
d_call: NA; v_call: TRBV7-8; cdr3_aa: ASSLRPLAQSYEQY
d_call: NA; v_call: TRBV19; cdr3_aa: ASSINLPGREDEKLF
d_call: TRBD2; v_call: TRBV7-7; cdr3_aa: ASSLGGLVKAQY